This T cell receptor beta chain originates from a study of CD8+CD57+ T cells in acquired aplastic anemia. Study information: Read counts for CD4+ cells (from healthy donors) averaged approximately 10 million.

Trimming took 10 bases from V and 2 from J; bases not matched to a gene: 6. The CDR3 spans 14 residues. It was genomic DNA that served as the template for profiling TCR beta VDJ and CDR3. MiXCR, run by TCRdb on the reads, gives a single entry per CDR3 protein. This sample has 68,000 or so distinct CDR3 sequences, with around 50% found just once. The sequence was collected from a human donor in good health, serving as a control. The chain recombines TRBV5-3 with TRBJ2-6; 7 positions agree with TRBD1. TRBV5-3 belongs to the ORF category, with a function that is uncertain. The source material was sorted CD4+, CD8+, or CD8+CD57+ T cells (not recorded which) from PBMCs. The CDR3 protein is CAWTQGAGANVLTF. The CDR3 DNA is TGTGCCTGGACCCAGGGGGCTGGGGCCAACGTCCTGACTTTC.